This T cell receptor (beta chain) was documented in a study of blood T cell repertoires in COVID-19. Across the study: Sample material is recorded as cDNA or gDNA derived from T cells, B-cell-depleted T cells, or PBMCs.

Libraries were prepared by immunoSEQ multiplex PCR; TCRdb keeps only in-frame clonotypes and omits some of them. Of fewer than 350,000 clones listed, 80% to 95% are singletons. This clonotype was sampled from a woman between 25 and 40 years old with COVID-19, enrolled during active disease. The specimen sequenced was peripheral blood.

The CDR3 protein is CASSRRGSGYGYTF. In DNA form, the CDR3 reads TGCGCCAGCAGTCGAAGGGGCAGTGGCTATGGCTACACCTTC. The chain links TRBV23-1 to TRBJ1-2, with TRBD1 as a possible D gene (5 bases). TRBV23-1 is an ORF, with its function uncertain. CDR3 length: 14 residues. V dropped 4 bases and J dropped 4 bases, with 13 bases sitting between them.